The 7 T cell receptor beta chains below all came from one sample that was sequenced in a study of blood T cells in healthy people across ages (dated by TCRdb to the mid-2010s). The protocol used for the library was 5' RACE. Sequencing relied on an Illumina HiSeq 2500. A second about 7 to 12 cycle PCR used a sample-barcoded 5' primer and a J-beta primer mix. The raw public reads went through TCRdb reprocessing: fastp at Q25, MiXCR clone calling, in-frame beta chains kept. Merged by CDR3 protein, the rows form single entries marked with the most common genes and DNA. The table for this sample lists 780,000 or so distinct CDR3 sequences; about 53% of them were counted only once. The ten largest clonotypes hold approximately 41% of the sample. Sequenced sample: blood. These receptors originate from a man older than 75 in good health.

This chain uses TRBV29-1 with TRBJ2-5, with a tentative D call TRBD1 (7 bases). Germline V CDR1 and CDR2: SQVTM, ANQGSEA. Trimming cost V 7 bases and J 5 bases, with 14 bases left between them. The CDR3 is made up of 12 amino acids. The CDR3 region has the DNA TGCAGCGGGCACGCAGGGGGGGAGACCCAGTACTTC. It codes for CSGHAGGETQYF.

CDR3 nucleotide sequence: TGTGCCAGCACCTTTCGACAGACGCCTTGGGACGAGCAGTACTTC. Protein sequence: CASTFRQTPWDEQYF. The chain joins TRBV2 to TRBJ2-4, with D possibly being TRBD1 (5 bases). The DNA end lines up better with TRBJ2-7; the J call may be wrong. CDR1 and CDR2 (germline): SNHLY, FYNNEI. The CDR3 runs 15 residues.

V and J are TRBV12-3 or TRBV12-4 and TRBJ2-6, with TRBD2 matching 8 bases. This CDR3 is built from 18 residues. Germline trimming cut 0 bases from V and 0 bases from J; bases unmatched to any gene: 4. Here the CDR3 reads CASSLALAGTSGANVLTF. DNA for the CDR3: TGTGCCAGCAGTTTAGCGCTAGCGGGTACCTCTGGGGCCAACGTCCTGACTTTC.

This clonotype was counted at least ten times. The rearrangement joins TRBV7-2 to TRBJ2-1, with 8 bases that match TRBD2. CDR3 length: 17 residues. V was clipped by 3 bases and J by 8 bases; unmatched bases: 15. The V gene's germline CDR1 is SGHTA and CDR2 FQGNSA. CDR3 sequence: CASSFPRLAGADDEQFF. The CDR3 DNA reads TGTGCCAGCAGCTTCCCAAGGCTAGCGGGCGCCGACGATGAGCAGTTCTTC. Based on the CDR3 plus reference TRBV7-2 and TRBJ2-1, the full variable domain is GAGVSQSPSNKVTEKGKDVELRCDPISGHTALYWYRQSLGQGLEFLIYFQGNSAPDKSGLPSDRFSAERTGGSVSTLTIQRTQQEDSAVYLCASSFPRLAGADDEQFFGPGTRLTVL.

The V gene is TRBV24-1, the J gene TRBJ2-1; 7 bases map to TRBD1. Germline V gene lookup returns CDR1 KGHDR and CDR2 SFDVKD. V lost 10 bases, J lost 4 bases, and 3 bases stayed unmatched. The CDR3 length is 12 residues. Here the CDR3 DNA reads TGTGCCACAAGGGGACAGTACAATGAGCAGTTCTTC. Translation gives CATRGQYNEQFF.

This clonotype occurred a few times. This sequence joins TRBV2 and TRBJ2-2; 7 nucleotides match TRBD1. V gave up 7 bases and J gave up 3 bases; unmatched junction bases: 11. The CDR3 is 16 amino acids. CDR1 and CDR2 (germline): SNHLY, FYNNEI. The CDR3 loop is CASTRQDRRYTGELFF. CDR3 sequence (DNA): TGTGCCAGCACACGACAGGACAGGAGATACACCGGGGAGCTGTTTTTT.

V is TRBV11-2 and J is TRBJ2-3; D may be TRBD1 or TRBD2 (5 bases each). CDR1 is SGHAT, CDR2 FQNNGV, per germline. This CDR3 comprises 17 residues. V was shortened by 2 bases and J by 2 bases, with 17 bases between the two germline ends. The CDR3 reads CASSLSPTVGVTDTQYF. The CDR3 region has the DNA TGTGCCAGCAGCTTATCCCCGACAGTCGGGGTCACAGATACGCAGTATTTT.